This is a list of T cell receptor beta chains from one sample in a study of blood T cell repertoires in COVID-19. Produced via immunoSEQ multiplex PCR; TCRdb's table is partial and in-frame only. The table lists approximately 170,000 clones, 80% to 90% of them singletons. The specimen was peripheral blood. The receptors were sampled from a woman aged 70 to 79 with acute or convalescent COVID-19. Both conserved end residues are part of each CDR3. D genes are given only for firm matches. Size is omitted from some rows. Given values are once, few, many or a class for expanded clones.

>TRBD1|15|TRBV19|NA|TRBJ1-2
TGTGCCAGTAGTTTAACGACAGGGAGAAGCTATGGCTACACCTTC
CASSLTTGRSYGYTF
>TRBD2|14|TRBV5-1|few|TRBJ2-7
TGCGCCAGCAGCAACATTAGCGGGTCCTACGAGCAGTACTTC
CASSNISGSYEQYF
>NA|15|TRBV20-1|NA|TRBJ2-1
TGCAGTGCTGGTGGAGCCAACCCCGGAGCCCATGAGCAGTTCTTC
CSAGGANPGAHEQFF
>NA|16|TRBV5-1|once|TRBJ2-5
TGCGCCAGCAGCTTGGATGTAGTGGGGGGCCAAGAGACCCAGTACTTC
CASSLDVVGGQETQYF
>NA|14|TRBV6-5|NA|TRBJ2-3
TGTGCCAGCAGACGGACATACAGCACAGATACGCAGTATTTT
CASRRTYSTDTQYF
>NA|14|TRBV30|NA|TRBJ1-4
TGTGCCTGGAGTGTGGTAGGACAGACGCCAAAACTGTTTTTT
CAWSVVGQTPKLFF
>NA|15|TRBV7-2|NA|TRBJ1-6
TGTGCCAGCAGCTTAGCGGGGGGGGTGGATTCACCCCTCCACTTT
CASSLAGGVDSPLHF
>NA|13|TRBV4-1|NA|TRBJ2-7
TGCGCCAGCAGCCCCCGGGTCGACTACGAGCAGTACTTC
CASSPRVDYEQYF
>NA|16|TRBV4-3|NA|TRBJ2-2
TGCGCCAGCAGCCAAGACTTGGCGGTGAACACCGGGGAGCTGTTTTTT
CASSQDLAVNTGELFF
>NA|14|TRBV9|few|TRBJ1-1
TGTGCCAGCAGCCTACGGTCCTACAACACTGAAGCTTTCTTT
CASSLRSYNTEAFF
>NA|13|TRBV30|NA|TRBJ2-5
TGTGCCTGGAGTGTCCCAGGGTTGGGGACCCAGTACTTC
CAWSVPGLGTQYF
>NA|11|TRBV20-1|NA|TRBJ2-1
TGCAGTGCTGATGGAGGGGTAGAGCAGTTCTTC
CSADGGVEQFF
>TRBD2|16|TRBV11-2|NA|TRBJ2-5
TGTGCCAGCAGCCCCGCGATTATTGCGGGGGTGGGGACCCAGTACTTC
CASSPAIIAGVGTQYF
>NA|17|TRBV4-3|NA|TRBJ1-4
TGCGCCAGCAGCCAAGAGATTGTAAAGGGGCGGAATGAAAAACTGTTTTTT
CASSQEIVKGRNEKLFF
>NA|14|TRBV10-3|NA|TRBJ2-3
TGTGCCATCAGTGTGGGCCAGGGCACAGATACGCAGTATTTT
CAISVGQGTDTQYF
>TRBD1|12|TRBV19|NA|TRBJ1-2
TGTGCCAGTCGACAGGGTAGGGGTGGCTACACCTTC
CASRQGRGGYTF
>TRBD2|16|TRBV4-3|NA|TRBJ2-3
TGCGCCAGCAGCCAAGATCTAGCGGGGCCCACAGATACGCAGTATTTT
CASSQDLAGPTDTQYF
>TRBD1|18|TRBV6-2/TRBV6-3|NA|TRBJ1-5
TGTGCCAGCAGTTATACTTATAAGGGGGCAGATTTCAATCAGCCCCAGCATTTT
CASSYTYKGADFNQPQHF
>TRBD1|15|TRBV5-1|NA|TRBJ2-2
TGCGCCAGCAGCGCGCGGACAGGGCCCACCGGGGAGCTGTTTTTT
CASSARTGPTGELFF
>TRBD2|18|TRBV5-1|NA|TRBJ2-3
TGCGCCAGCAGCTTGGGGCTGTTCGGGCGGGGGTTCACAGATACGCAGTATTTT
CASSLGLFGRGFTDTQYF
>NA|18|TRBV19|NA|TRBJ1-4
TGTGCCAGTAGTCTTTCAACCGGGACTGTAGCAACTAATGAAAAACTGTTTTTT
CASSLSTGTVATNEKLFF
>NA|16|TRBV7-2|NA|TRBJ1-1
TGTGCCAGCAGCTTAACGATACAGGGAAAAGGGGCTGAAGCTTTCTTT
CASSLTIQGKGAEAFF
>TRBD2|12|TRBV6-5|NA|TRBJ2-3
TGTGCCAGTCGACTAGCGGGAGGGACTCAGTATTTT
CASRLAGGTQYF